The 8 T cell receptor beta chains below all came from one sample that was sequenced in a study of blood T cell repertoires in COVID-19. The assay was immunoSEQ multiplex PCR, and TCRdb's table has in-frame clones only and misses some. The sample consists of about 230,000 clones, more than 75% of them appearing once. Specimen: peripheral blood. These TCRs come from a man aged 35 to 55 with acute or convalescent COVID-19.

This clone has just a few counts. The chain joins TRBV9 to TRBJ2-7; weak D call: TRBD2 (6 bases). CDR1 SGDLS and CDR2 YYNGEE come from the germline V gene. CDR3 size: 13 residues. Trimming cost V 3 bases and J 6 bases, with 13 bases left between them. CDR3 nucleotide sequence: TGTGCCAGCAGCGGACCCCGGGGAGGCGAGCAGTACTTC. Its protein is CASSGPRGGEQYF.

V is TRBV30 and J is TRBJ1-5; 8 positions match TRBD1. CDR3 size: 16 residues. Germline CDR1 GTSNPN, CDR2 SVGIG (reference sequence). The V segment lost 1 base and the J segment 4 bases; nucleotides outside the gene matches: 9. The DNA of the CDR3 is TGTGCCTGGAGTGAGCTGGGGACAGGCTATAATCAGCCCCAGCATTTT. Its translation: CAWSELGTGYNQPQHF.

The V and J genes are TRBV7-9 and TRBJ2-1, with D tentatively TRBD2 (6 bases). Germline V gene sequence: CDR1 SEHNR, CDR2 FQNEAQ (reference sequence). The CDR3 has 12 amino acids. V lost 8 bases and J lost 5, with 10 bases in between. DNA of the CDR3: TGTGCCAGCGGGACGGGGGACAATGAGCAGTTCTTC. Its protein product is CASGTGDNEQFF.

The V gene is TRBV6-6, the J gene TRBJ2-7, with TRBD1 matching 10 bases. This CDR3 region has 15 residues. Germline values: CDR1 MNHNY, CDR2 SVGAGI (reference sequence). V trimming: 3 bases; J trimming: 6 bases; junction bases outside the gene matches: 8. CDR3 nucleotide sequence: TGTGCCAGCAGTTATCAAAGACAGGGGGCGGGCGAGCAGTACTTC. Amino acids: CASSYQRQGAGEQYF.

The rearrangement joins TRBV6-1 to TRBJ1-2, with 7 nucleotides matching TRBD1. Looked up from germline, CDR1 is MNHNS and CDR2 is SASEGT. The CDR3 runs 15 residues. The J segment lost 5 bases and the V segment lost 0 bases, leaving 6 bases of the junction unmatched. DNA for the CDR3: TGTGCCAGCAGTGAAGCGCTAAGGGGGCGGTATGGCTACACCTTC. Protein: CASSEALRGRYGYTF.

Worth noting for this clone: The junction differs from germline at one of its ends, possibly a read error. The rearrangement uses TRBV7-2 and TRBJ2-5; D might be TRBD2 (7 bases). CDR1 SGHTA and CDR2 FQGNSA come from the germline V gene. This CDR3 has 15 amino acids. This CDR3 reads CASSIAWGGRETQYF. Written as DNA, the CDR3 is TGTGCCAGCAGCATAGCGTGGGGGGGCCGGGAGACCCAGTACTTC.

The chain combines TRBV27 with TRBJ1-5; tentative D call: TRBD1 (5 bases). The length of the CDR3 is 14 residues. V lost 4 bases to trimming and J lost 5 bases, with 12 bases between them. CDR1 and CDR2 (germline): MNHEY, SMNVEV (reference sequence). The CDR3 DNA is TGTGCCAGCAGTTCGGACGGAGGGGATCAGCCCCAGCATTTT. Protein sequence: CASSSDGGDQPQHF.

The genes are TRBV15 and TRBJ2-4, with D possibly TRBD1 on 5 matching bases. The germline V and J ends were trimmed by 4 bases and 1 base, with 11 bases remaining between them. Germline V CDR1 and CDR2: LNHNV, YYDKDF (reference sequence). This CDR3 comprises 15 residues. The CDR3 here is CATSKGRVAKNIQYF. CDR3 bases: TGTGCCACCAGCAAGGGCAGGGTGGCCAAAAACATTCAGTACTTC.